These 2 T cell receptor beta chains originate from one sample sequenced in a study of glioma-infiltrating T cells after dendritic cell vaccination. The method was immunoSEQ multiplex PCR; TCRdb's version includes in-frame clones alone and lacks a portion of them. The table has around 87,000 clones, 80% to 85% seen once. Documented time point: after dendritic cell vaccination, including at tumor progression/relapse. The sample in question was blood, obtained after dendritic cell vaccination. The receptors here all came from a human donor with glioblastoma.

The sample holds one count of this clone. This chain joins TRBV30 and TRBJ2-5; 7 bases line up with TRBD2. This CDR3 is 16 amino acids long. The trim removed 2 bases at V and 2 bases at J, leaving 11 bases unmatched. Germline V gene sequence: CDR1 GTSNPN, CDR2 SVGIG (reference sequence). CDR3 region: CAWSPTRGGAQETQYF. Here the CDR3 DNA reads TGTGCCTGGAGTCCCACCCGCGGGGGTGCACAAGAGACCCAGTACTTC.

The V gene is TRBV19, the J gene TRBJ1-1; tentative D call: TRBD1 (5 bases). The CDR3 is 16 amino acids. Germline values: CDR1 LNHDA, CDR2 SQIVND (reference sequence). V was trimmed by 7 bases and J by 4 bases, leaving 22 bases between them. The CDR3 protein is CASNTGEDGGGTEAFF. In DNA form, the CDR3 reads TGTGCCAGTAATACAGGCGAGGATGGGGGAGGCACTGAAGCTTTCTTT. Full variable domain (missing parts from reference TRBV19 and TRBJ1-1): DGGITQSPKYLFRKEGQNVTLSCEQNLNHDAMYWYRQDPGQGLRLIYYSQIVNDFQKGDIAEGYSVSREKKESFPLTVTSAQKNPTAFYLCASNTGEDGGGTEAFFGQGTRLTVV.